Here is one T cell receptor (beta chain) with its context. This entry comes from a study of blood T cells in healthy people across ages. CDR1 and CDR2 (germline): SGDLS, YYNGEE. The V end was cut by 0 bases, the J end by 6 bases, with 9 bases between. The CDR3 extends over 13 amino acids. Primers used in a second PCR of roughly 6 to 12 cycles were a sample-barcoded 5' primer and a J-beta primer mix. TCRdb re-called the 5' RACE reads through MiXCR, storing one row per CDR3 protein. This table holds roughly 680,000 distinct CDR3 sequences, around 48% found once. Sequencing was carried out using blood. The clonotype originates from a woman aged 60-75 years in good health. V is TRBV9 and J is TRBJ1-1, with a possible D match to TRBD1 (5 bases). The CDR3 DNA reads TGTGCCAGCAGCGTAGGTGGGGGTCCTGAAGCTTTCTTT. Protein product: CASSVGGGPEAFF.